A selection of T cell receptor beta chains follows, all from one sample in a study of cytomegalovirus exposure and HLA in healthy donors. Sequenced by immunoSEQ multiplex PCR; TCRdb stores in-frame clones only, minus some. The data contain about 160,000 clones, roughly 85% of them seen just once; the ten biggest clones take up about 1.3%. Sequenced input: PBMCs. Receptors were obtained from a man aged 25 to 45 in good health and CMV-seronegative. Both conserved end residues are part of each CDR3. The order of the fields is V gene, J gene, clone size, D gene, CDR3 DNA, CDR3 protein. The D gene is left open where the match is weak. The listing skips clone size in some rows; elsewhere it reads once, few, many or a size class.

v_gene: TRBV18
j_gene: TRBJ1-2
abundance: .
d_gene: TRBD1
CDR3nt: TGTGCCAGCTCACCACCGGACAGGGCAGGTGGCTACACCTTC
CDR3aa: CASSPPDRAGGYTF

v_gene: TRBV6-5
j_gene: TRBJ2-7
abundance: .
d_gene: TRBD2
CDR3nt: TGTGCCAGCAGTGGGGAGGGAGGAAGCTACGAGCAGTACTTC
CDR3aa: CASSGEGGSYEQYF

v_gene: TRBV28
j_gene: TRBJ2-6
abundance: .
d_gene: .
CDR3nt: TGTGCCAGCAGATTCTACGTAGGGGCCAACGTCCTGACTTTC
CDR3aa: CASRFYVGANVLTF

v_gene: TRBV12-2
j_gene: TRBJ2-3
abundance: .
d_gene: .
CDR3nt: TGTGCAAGTCGCTTGGGGGGGCACACAGATACGCAGTATTTT
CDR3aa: CASRLGGHTDTQYF

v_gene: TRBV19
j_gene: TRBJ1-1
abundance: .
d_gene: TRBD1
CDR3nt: TGTGCCAGTAGTGCCAGACAGGGGCGGACTGAAGCTTTCTTT
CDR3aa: CASSARQGRTEAFF

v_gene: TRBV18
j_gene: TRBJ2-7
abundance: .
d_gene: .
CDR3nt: TGTGCCAGCTCCCTACTAACCTACGAGCAGTACTTC
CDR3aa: CASSLLTYEQYF

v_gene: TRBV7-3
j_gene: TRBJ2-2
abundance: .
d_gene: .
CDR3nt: TGTGCCAGCAAGGGAGGGGGGCTTAACACCGGGGAGCTGTTTTTT
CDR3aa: CASKGGGLNTGELFF

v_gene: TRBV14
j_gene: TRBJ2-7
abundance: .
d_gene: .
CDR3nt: TGTGCCAGCAGCCAAGGGAGATACTACGAGCAGTACTTC
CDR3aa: CASSQGRYYEQYF

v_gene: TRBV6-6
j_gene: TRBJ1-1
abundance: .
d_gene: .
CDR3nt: TGTGCCAGCAGGGAGGGCCTCATGGACACTGAAGCTTTCTTT
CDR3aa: CASREGLMDTEAFF

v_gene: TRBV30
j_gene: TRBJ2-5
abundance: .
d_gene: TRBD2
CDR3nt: TGTGCCTGGTCCACCGGGACTAGCGGGAGTAGGGAGACCCAGTACTTC
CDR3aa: CAWSTGTSGSRETQYF

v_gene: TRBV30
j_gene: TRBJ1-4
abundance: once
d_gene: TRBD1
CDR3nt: TGTGCCTGGAGGAGGGGGCGGGGGGGGAATGAAAAACTGTTTTTT
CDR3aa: CAWRRGRGGNEKLFF

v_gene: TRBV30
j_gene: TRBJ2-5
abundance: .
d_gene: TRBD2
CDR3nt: TGTGCCTGGAGTGTAGCGGGACGCTTCCAAGAGACCCAGTACTTC
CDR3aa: CAWSVAGRFQETQYF

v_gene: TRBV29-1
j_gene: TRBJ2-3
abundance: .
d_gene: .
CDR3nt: TGCAGCGTTGAAAAGATACAGGGGGGGACAGATACGCAGTATTTT
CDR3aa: CSVEKIQGGTDTQYF

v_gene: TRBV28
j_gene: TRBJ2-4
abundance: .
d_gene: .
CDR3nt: TGTGCCAGCACGGCGGGGAGAGTCGGCATTCAGTACTTC
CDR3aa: CASTAGRVGIQYF

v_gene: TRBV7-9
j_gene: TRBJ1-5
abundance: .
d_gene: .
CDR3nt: TGTGCCAGCAGCCTCGAAGGGGCCCGGCCCCAGCATTTT
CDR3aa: CASSLEGARPQHF

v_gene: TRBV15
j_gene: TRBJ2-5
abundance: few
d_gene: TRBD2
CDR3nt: TGTGCCACCAGCAGAGATGGGGGACTAGCGGGGGAGACCCAGTACTTC
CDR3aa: CATSRDGGLAGETQYF

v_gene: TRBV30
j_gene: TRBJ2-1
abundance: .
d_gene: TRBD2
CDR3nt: TGTGCCTGGAGCACGCTAGCGGGGGGGCATGAGCAGTTCTTC
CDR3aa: CAWSTLAGGHEQFF

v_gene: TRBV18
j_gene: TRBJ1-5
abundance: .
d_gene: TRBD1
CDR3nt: TGTGCCAGCTCACCGGAATGGGGACAGGGGAATCAGCCCCAGCATTTT
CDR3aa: CASSPEWGQGNQPQHF

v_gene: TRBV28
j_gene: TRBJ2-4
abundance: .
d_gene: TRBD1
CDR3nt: TGTGCCAGCACCACAGGGGGACTAGCCAAAAACATTCAGTACTTC
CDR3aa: CASTTGGLAKNIQYF

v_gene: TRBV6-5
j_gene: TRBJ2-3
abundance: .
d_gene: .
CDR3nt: TGTGCCAGCAGTTACTCGCCGGGGAACACAGATACGCAGTATTTT
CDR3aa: CASSYSPGNTDTQYF

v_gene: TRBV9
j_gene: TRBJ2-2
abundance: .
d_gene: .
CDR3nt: TGTGCCAGCAGCGTTCAGGGGCTGAACACCGGGGAGCTGTTTTTT
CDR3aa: CASSVQGLNTGELFF

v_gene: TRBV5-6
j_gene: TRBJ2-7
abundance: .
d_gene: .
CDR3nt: TGTGCCAGCAGCTTGGCCGACAGTGGCTTC
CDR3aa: CASSLADSGF

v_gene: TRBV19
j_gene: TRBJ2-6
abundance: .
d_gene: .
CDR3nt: TGTGCCAGTAGCCGGGACACCAACTCTGGGGCCAACGTCCTGACTTTC
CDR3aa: CASSRDTNSGANVLTF

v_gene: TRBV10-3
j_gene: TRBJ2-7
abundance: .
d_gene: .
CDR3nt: TGTGCCATACGCTACGGACTGGAGTCCTACGAGCAGTACTTC
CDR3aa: CAIRYGLESYEQYF

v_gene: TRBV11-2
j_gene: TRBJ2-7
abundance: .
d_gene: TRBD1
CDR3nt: TGTGCCAGCAGCGTCAACAGGGGGAGCTCCTACGAGCAGTACTTC
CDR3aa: CASSVNRGSSYEQYF

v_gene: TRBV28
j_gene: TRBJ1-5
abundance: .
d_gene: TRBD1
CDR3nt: TGTGCCAGCAGTTCAGGACAGGGCCATCAGCCCCAGCATTTT
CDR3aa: CASSSGQGHQPQHF

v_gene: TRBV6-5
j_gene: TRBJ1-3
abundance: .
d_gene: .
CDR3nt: TGTGCCAGCAGCCCGACGGAGGAAGGAAACACCATATATTTT
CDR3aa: CASSPTEEGNTIYF

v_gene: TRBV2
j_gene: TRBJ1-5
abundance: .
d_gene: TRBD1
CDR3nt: TGTGCCAGCAGTGAACTGCCGCAGGGGGGTTTTGGCAATCAGCCCCAGCATTTT
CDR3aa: CASSELPQGGFGNQPQHF

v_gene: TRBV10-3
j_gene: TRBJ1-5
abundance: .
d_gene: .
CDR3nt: TGTGCCATCGGAGGGGGGGCTAAACAGCCCCAGCATTTT
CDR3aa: CAIGGGAKQPQHF

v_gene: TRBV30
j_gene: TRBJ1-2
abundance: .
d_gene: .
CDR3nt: TGTGCCTGGAGTGCACAGAGAAACTATGGCTACACCTTC
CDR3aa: CAWSAQRNYGYTF

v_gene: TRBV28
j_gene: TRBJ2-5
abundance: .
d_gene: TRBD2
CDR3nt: TGTGCCAGCGGAGGCGGGGGGAAAGAGACCCAGTACTTC
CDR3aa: CASGGGGKETQYF

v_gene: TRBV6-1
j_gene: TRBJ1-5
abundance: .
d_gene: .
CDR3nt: TGTGCCAGCACCTTCCCCGATCAGCCCCAGCATTTT
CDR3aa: CASTFPDQPQHF

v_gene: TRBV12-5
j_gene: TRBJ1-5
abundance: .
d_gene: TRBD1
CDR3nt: TGTGCTAGTGCCCCGGGACAGGGCATCAATCAGCCCCAGCATTTT
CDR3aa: CASAPGQGINQPQHF

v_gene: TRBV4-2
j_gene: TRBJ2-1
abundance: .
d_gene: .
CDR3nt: TGTGCCAGCAGCCAAGAAGGGATCGGGGGCTACAATGAGCAGTTCTTC
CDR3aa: CASSQEGIGGYNEQFF

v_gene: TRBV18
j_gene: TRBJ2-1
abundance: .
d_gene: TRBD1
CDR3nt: TGTGCCAGCCGAACCGGGACAGGGGTCGATGAGCAGTTCTTC
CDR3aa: CASRTGTGVDEQFF

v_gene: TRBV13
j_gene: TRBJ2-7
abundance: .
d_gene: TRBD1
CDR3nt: TGTGCCAGCAGCTTCCTGGACAGGGGGAGGGAGCAGTACTTC
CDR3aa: CASSFLDRGREQYF

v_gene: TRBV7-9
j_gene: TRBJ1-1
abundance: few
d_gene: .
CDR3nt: TGTGCCAGCAGCTTTGAACAGGGAATCGGCACTGAAGCTTTCTTT
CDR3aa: CASSFEQGIGTEAFF

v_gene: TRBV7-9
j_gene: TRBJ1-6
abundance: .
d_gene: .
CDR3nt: TGTGCCAGCAGCTTGACGGGAGATAATTCACCCCTCCACTTT
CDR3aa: CASSLTGDNSPLHF

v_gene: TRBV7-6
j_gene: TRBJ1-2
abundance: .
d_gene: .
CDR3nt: TGTGCCAGCAGCCCCGGAGCTAACTATGGCTACACCTTC
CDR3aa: CASSPGANYGYTF

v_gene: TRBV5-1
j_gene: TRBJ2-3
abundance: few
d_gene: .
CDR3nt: TGCGCCAGCAGCGAACTAGCACATAGCACAGATACGCAGTATTTT
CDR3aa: CASSELAHSTDTQYF

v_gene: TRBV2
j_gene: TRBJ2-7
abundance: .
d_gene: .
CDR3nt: TGTGCCAGCATCGAACGGGAAGGAGTCTACGAGCAGTACTTC
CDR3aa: CASIEREGVYEQYF

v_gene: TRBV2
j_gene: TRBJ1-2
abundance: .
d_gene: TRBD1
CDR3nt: TGTGCCAGCTCAGAGGAGGACAGGGGTGCTGGCTACACCTTC
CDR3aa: CASSEEDRGAGYTF

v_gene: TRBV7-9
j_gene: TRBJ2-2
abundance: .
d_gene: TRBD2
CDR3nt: TGTGCCAGCAGCTATCCGGGACTAGCGGGGGTGAACACCGGGGAGCTGTTTTTT
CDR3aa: CASSYPGLAGVNTGELFF

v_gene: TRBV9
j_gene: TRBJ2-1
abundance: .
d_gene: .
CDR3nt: TGTGCCAGCAGCGTAGAGCGGAATGAGCAGTTCTTC
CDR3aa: CASSVERNEQFF

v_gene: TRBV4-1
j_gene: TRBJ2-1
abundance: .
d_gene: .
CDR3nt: TGCGCCAGCAGCCAAGCTTCGGACAATGAGCAGTTCTTC
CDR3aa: CASSQASDNEQFF

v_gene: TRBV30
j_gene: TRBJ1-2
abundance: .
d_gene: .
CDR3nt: TGTGCCTGGATTTCCGGACTGGTAAATAGTGGCTACACCTTC
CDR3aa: CAWISGLVNSGYTF

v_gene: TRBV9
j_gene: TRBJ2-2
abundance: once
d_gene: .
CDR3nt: TGTGCCAGCAGCGTAGAGGTAGGGGTCACCGGGGAGCTGTTTTTT
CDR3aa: CASSVEVGVTGELFF

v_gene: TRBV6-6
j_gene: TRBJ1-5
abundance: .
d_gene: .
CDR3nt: TGTGCCAGCACCACTCCATCCGGGGTGGGCAATCAGCCCCAGCATTTT
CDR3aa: CASTTPSGVGNQPQHF

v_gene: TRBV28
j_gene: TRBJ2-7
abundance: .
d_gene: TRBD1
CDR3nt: TGTGCCAGCAGTTCCGGACAGGGGGCCCCCTACGAGCAGTACTTC
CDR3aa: CASSSGQGAPYEQYF

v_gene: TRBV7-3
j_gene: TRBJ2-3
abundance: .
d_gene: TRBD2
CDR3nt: TGTGCCAGCAGTTTCGGGGGGGTTCAAGGGACGCAGTATTTT
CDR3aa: CASSFGGVQGTQYF

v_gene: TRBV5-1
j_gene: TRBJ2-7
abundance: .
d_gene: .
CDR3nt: TGCGCCAGCAGTACTGGTGGGAGTGCCTACGAGCAGTACTTC
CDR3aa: CASSTGGSAYEQYF

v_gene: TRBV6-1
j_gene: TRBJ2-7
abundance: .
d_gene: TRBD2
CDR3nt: TGTGCCAGCCAGCGACTAGCGGGAGGGGAGCAGTACTTC
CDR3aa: CASQRLAGGEQYF

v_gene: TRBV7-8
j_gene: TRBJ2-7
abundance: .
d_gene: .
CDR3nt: TGTGCCAGCAGCTTAGTGAGCTCCTACGAGCAGTACTTC
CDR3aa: CASSLVSSYEQYF

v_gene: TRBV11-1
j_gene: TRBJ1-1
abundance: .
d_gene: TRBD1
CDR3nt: TGTGCCAGCAGCTTAGGACAGGGATTTGAAGCTTTCTTT
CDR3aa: CASSLGQGFEAFF